This TCR beta chain originates from a study of early T cells in non-severe SARS-CoV-2 infection (TCRdb year 2021). Study-level background: Bulk RNA from unsorted whole blood was used for TCR sequencing, so alpha and beta chains could not be paired.

The study was a case-control design nested within a healthcare worker cohort in London, UK, with weekly nasopharyngeal swab PCR tests and blood sampling. Healthcare workers were enrolled in the week of the UK lockdown, from 23 to 31 March 2020, and were followed every week for up to 16 weeks. The library was prepared using 5' RACE. The sequencer listed for this sample is NextSeq 500. In the TCR library protocol, unique molecular identifiers were attached to individual cDNA molecules to correct for PCR bias and sequencing error. Sequencing covered both TCR alpha and beta chains, and within each sample the abundances of alpha and beta sequences were tightly co-correlated. In the source study's methods: V gene, J gene and CDR3 annotation of TCR sequences was performed with Decombinator V4. Expanded TCRs were defined as changing significantly between any two time points under a Poisson model with p below 0.0001. TCR abundances were normalised to the total number of TCRs sequenced per sample and were expressed as counts per million. MAIT TCRs were defined by TRAV1-2 paired with TRAJ12, TRAJ20 or TRAJ33, and iNKT TCRs by TRAV10 paired with TRAJ18. A search of VDJdb, accessed on 1 November 2021, was run for TCRs annotated to CMV, EBV and SARS-CoV-2, with TCRs annotated for multiple antigens excluded. TCRdb reprocessed the public reads (quality trimming at Q25 with fastp, clone calling with MiXCR) and kept in-frame beta chains. For every CDR3 protein sequence, its rows merge into one entry that carries the most common genes and DNA. These V and J calls rely on TCRdb rather than the paper's analysis. The sample contains about 31,000 distinct CDR3 sequences, about 7% of them found a single time. The top ten clones comprise about 12% of the sample.

The CDR3 holds 16 amino acids from the cysteine to the phenylalanine. Only CDR3 DNA remains: 48 bases, in frame from the first base. Sequences LNHDA (CDR1) and SQIVND (CDR2) are obtained from the germline V gene (reference sequence). V is clipped by 3 bases and J by 0 bases, and the sequence between their germline boundaries is 12 bases long. Note on this clonotype: Its antigen has not been determined. It has no much larger one-base neighbor in the sample; base qualities were not kept.

Findings and caveats that apply to the study as a whole: VDJdb matching was skewed toward anti-spike CD8 responses and likely underestimated virus-specific expansions, missing private and CD4 specificities.

The source was whole blood, collected at baseline. The chain was built from TRBV19 and TRBJ2-1; a tentative D call is TRBD1 (5 bases match). The sequence was collected from an adult who was a healthcare worker with PCR-confirmed SARS-CoV-2 infection or an uninfected control (not recorded which). The bases read TGTGCCAGTAGTATTGGGGCCCAGCTCTCCTACAATGAGCAGTTCTTC. It translates as CASSIGAQLSYNEQFF.